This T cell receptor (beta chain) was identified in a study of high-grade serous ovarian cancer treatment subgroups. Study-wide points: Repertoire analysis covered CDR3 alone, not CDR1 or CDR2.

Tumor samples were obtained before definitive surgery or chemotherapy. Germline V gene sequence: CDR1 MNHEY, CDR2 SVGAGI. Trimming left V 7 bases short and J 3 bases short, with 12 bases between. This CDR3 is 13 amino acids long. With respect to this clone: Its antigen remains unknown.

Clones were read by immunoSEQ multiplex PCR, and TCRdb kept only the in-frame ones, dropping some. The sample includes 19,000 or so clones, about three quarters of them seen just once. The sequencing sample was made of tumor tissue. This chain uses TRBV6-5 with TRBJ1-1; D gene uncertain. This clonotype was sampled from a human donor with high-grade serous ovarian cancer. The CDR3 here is CASISTRHTEAFF. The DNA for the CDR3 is TGTGCCAGCATTTCGACCCGGCACACTGAAGCTTTCTTT.